Here is one T cell receptor (beta chain) with its context. This clonotype was found many times. The antigen it recognizes is unknown. Per-nucleotide qualities are absent, and no much larger clonotype sits a single base away. The library was built by means of RACE. Instrument on record: NextSeq 500. Library preparation attached unique molecular identifiers to individual cDNA molecules for quantitative, reproducible TCR counting. From each blood RNA sample, both TCR alpha and TCR beta chains were sequenced. On the authors' methods: Samples had a median of roughly 98,000 TCRs, with a range from about 23,224 to 700,000. The Decombinator software suite was used to annotate the V, J and CDR3 of the TCR reads. For the PS versus PT1 abundance plots, all samples were subsampled to the same number of TCRs (28,000). Expanded TCRs were defined as absent before sensitization and observed at least eight times at the 2-week time point. TCRdb cleaned the public reads at Q25 with fastp, built clones with MiXCR and kept in-frame beta chains. Entries are consolidated by CDR3 protein sequence, retaining the most common genes and DNA. The V and J calls here are based on TCRdb, not the publication. The sample yields nearly 55,000 distinct CDR3 sequences; about 10% were counted once. Of the sample, about 1.7% is held by the ten largest clones.

The time point label for this specimen denotes: patch test 2, 6 weeks after DPC sensitization. Sample treatment or condition, as interpreted from the label and publication: therapeutic diphenylcyclopropenone sensitization with weekly scalp DPC. At every patch-test visit, the blood draw took place before the patch test was put on. Eligible patients were aged 18 to 70, diagnosed with alopecia, deemed suitable for DPC therapy, and excluded if pregnant. Total RNA was extracted from unfractionated whole blood that had been collected in Tempus Blood RNA tubes. This record comes from a study of human T cells and chemical hapten exposure (dated by TCRdb to the early 2020s). Regarding the study in general: For sensitization, 2% DPC in acetone was applied to a roughly 2 cm by roughly 2 cm area of upper inner arm skin. Throughout the roughly 25-week study period, patients were also given weekly therapeutic DPC doses on the scalp. Patch tests used Finn chambers with 0.01% DPC on the upper back, scored after 6 days by International Contact Dermatitis Research Group standards. Most of the patients in the cohort were female, and the cohort covered alopecia areata with under or over 50% scalp involvement, alopecia totalis and alopecia universalis. Libraries were pooled for sequencing, and variation in per-sample TCR yields was attributed mainly to small differences in library volumes within the pool. Peripheral blood TCR repertoire changes were tracked in vivo in alopecia patients during primary and secondary sensitization to the hapten diphenylcyclopropenone (DPC). Blood samples were taken from patients before sensitization (week 0) and then at 2, 6 and about 24 weeks after DPC sensitization. About 27 alopecia patients gave blood for TCR sequencing at one to four time points (pre-sensitization, 2, 6 and 24 weeks). The full study reports these points: Expanded TCRs formed significantly more large CDR3 similarity clusters than pre-sensitization or healthy control sets, consistent with antigen-driven responses. DPC sensitization did not change how many TCRs were above 1 in 1000 frequency, and no evidence was found of alterations in global repertoire structure. Patch test score was positively correlated with the number of PT1 expanded TCRs, with significance at thresholds 8, 16 and 32 but not at 4. After repeated subsampling, changes were observed in the strength of the expansion versus patch-test correlation and in the threshold at which the correlation became significant. Because all patients had alopecia, a presumed autoimmune disease, the immune response of the patients might differ from that of healthy individuals.

This sample comprised whole blood, obtained in connection with sensitization to the hapten diphenylcyclopropenone (DPC). The clonotype comes from a woman aged 45-65 years with alopecia areata. Some clones in this sample may be carry-over from other donors' samples.

CDR3 loop: CASSLLAGTHNEQFF. The DNA is TGTGCCAGCAGTCTACTAGCGGGGACTCACAATGAGCAGTTCTTC. The chain employs TRBV5-4 and TRBJ2-1, with 10 bases in between that match TRBD2. The CDR3 numbers 15 residues from cysteine through phenylalanine. The DNA shown is the 45-base CDR3, in frame from base 1. CDR1 is given as SGHNT and CDR2 as YYREEE, both from the germline V gene (reference sequence). Germline trimming: 5 bases from V, 5 bases from J; junction bases outside gene matches: 7.